One TCR beta chain is described in this entry. This record comes from a study of blood T cell repertoires in COVID-19. Study information: T cells, B-cell-depleted T cells, or PBMCs supplied cDNA or gDNA.

CDR1 is KGHSH and CDR2 is LQKENI in the germline V gene. This CDR3 has 17 residues. Trimming removed 6 bases from V and 3 bases from J, with 20 bases in between. Study processing details: Reference gene primer amplification gave nucleated cell count estimates. Clones were sequenced by immunoSEQ multiplex PCR, and TCRdb holds only the in-frame ones, with some missing. V and J calls and clone size are copied from that table; D and trimming were computed from the DNA. The sample comprises about 150,000 clones, 75% to 80% of which are singletons, and roughly 1.5% rests with the top ten. The rearrangement joins TRBV18 to TRBJ1-4; possible D gene TRBD1, 5 bases. Sequenced input: peripheral blood. This TCR came from an elderly man with acute or convalescent COVID-19. DNA of the CDR3: TGTGCCAGCTCCCCTTTCCGTGGGGAAGGGGCTAATGAAAAACTGTTTTTT. This encodes CASSPFRGEGANEKLFF.